This is a list of T cell receptor beta chains from one sample in a study of T cell responses to AZD1222 COVID-19 vaccine. The protocol was immunoSEQ multiplex PCR, while the TCRdb copy is restricted to in-frame clones and leaves out a portion. The data show about 150,000 clones, 92% seen once. The sample here was peripheral blood, taken on day 0 of AZD1222 vaccination. These receptors were collected from an adult in good health. The CDR3 runs from the conserved cysteine through the conserved F or W. A D gene is named only where the DNA matches it firmly.

>TRBV27|TRBD1|TRBJ2-7
CASSLWDRGNYEQYF
>TRBV27|TRBD1|TRBJ1-4
CASSPGQGTEKLFF
>TRBV4-2|-|TRBJ1-5
CASSSFSNQPQHF
>TRBV6-2/TRBV6-3|TRBD1|TRBJ1-2
CASSTRQGAYYGYTF
>TRBV13|-|TRBJ1-6
CASSLGSRGGGSPLHF
>TRBV28|TRBD1|TRBJ2-7
CASSFLRQGGEQYF
>TRBV5-1|-|TRBJ2-2
CASSLEATNTGELFF
>TRBV6-7|-|TRBJ1-6
CASSCPPSPLHF
>TRBV6-2/TRBV6-3|-|TRBJ1-5
CASSYPTRPGNQPQHF
>TRBV7-3|-|TRBJ2-2
CASSESQNTGELFF
>TRBV30|-|TRBJ1-5
CAWSVLGARGQPQHF
>TRBV7-2|-|TRBJ1-6
CASRVQGPTFSPLHF
>TRBV29-1|-|TRBJ1-6
CSVEVSNNSPLHF
>TRBV19|TRBD2|TRBJ2-3
CASSISGGGAADTQYF
>TRBV4-1|-|TRBJ1-6
CASSQVPGPESPLHF
>TRBV5-1|-|TRBJ1-3
CASSLYYGISGNTIYF
>TRBV14|-|TRBJ1-3
CASSQDLAPGNTIYF
>TRBV5-4|-|TRBJ1-2
CASSLTGPSGGYTF
>TRBV4-1|TRBD1|TRBJ2-3
CASSQAGGQGTSTDTQYF
>TRBV3-1/TRBV3-2|-|TRBJ1-2
CASSLLGGDGYTF
>TRBV30|-|TRBJ1-1
CAWAPMGQGNTEAFF
>TRBV7-9|-|TRBJ2-7
CASSPPGAYEQYF
>TRBV5-1|-|TRBJ2-7
CASSLDTPYEQYF
>TRBV30|-|TRBJ2-6
CAWSIPTASGANVLTF
>TRBV19|-|TRBJ1-2
CASSIDSSDGYTF
>TRBV7-2|-|TRBJ1-1
CASSLARGLTEAFF
>TRBV19|TRBD1|TRBJ2-2
CASIDRAGTTGELFF
>TRBV10-3|-|TRBJ1-5
CAISNGGGVNQPQHF
>TRBV4-2|-|TRBJ2-3
CASSQGGGLSTDTQYF
>TRBV18|-|TRBJ2-4
CASSTRTGGGIQYF
>TRBV3-1/TRBV3-2|-|TRBJ1-2
CASSQEGQGKGYTF
>TRBV27|-|TRBJ1-6
CASSMRNSPLHF
>TRBV5-4|TRBD2|TRBJ2-3
CASSLRLTSGGDNF